This record concerns one TCR beta chain sequence. The record originates from a study of blood T cell repertoires in COVID-19. Participants reported their clinical history, and cohort assignment relied on those reports. Repertoires were generated with immunoSEQ multiplex PCR, while TCRdb's copy carries only in-frame clones and drops some. The sample includes 88,000 or so clones, roughly 89% of them seen just once. The sample comprised PBMCs or T cells enriched from blood (not recorded which). The clonotype was recovered from a woman aged 50 to 60 with acute COVID-19.

CDR3 sequence (DNA): TGTGCCAGCAGTTACTCCCTAGCGGGAGGAGATACGCAGTATTTT. Amino acid sequence: CASSYSLAGGDTQYF. The chain carries TRBV6-5 and TRBJ2-3; the match to TRBD2 covers 11 bases. The V segment lost 0 bases and the J segment 5 bases; nucleotides outside the gene matches: 1. Germline CDR1 and CDR2: MNHEY and SVGAGI. The CDR3 is 15 residues long.